This is a list of T cell receptor beta chains from one sample in a study of CD8 T cells in ankylosing spondylitis. MiXCR, applied by TCRdb to the 5' RACE reads, yields one record per CDR3 protein. The sample holds a few hundred thousand distinct CDR3 sequences; roughly 18% are singletons and the top ten take around 0.92%. Sequencing was done on a sample of blood, either unsorted or a sorted T cell fraction (not recorded which). Every receptor here comes from a male donor with ankylosing spondylitis. CDR3s include the opening cysteine and the closing phenylalanine or tryptophan. Fields, in order: J gene, V gene, clone size, D gene, CDR3 DNA, CDR3 protein. A D gene is named only where the DNA matches it firmly. The size entry is marked missing in some rows and otherwise reads once, few, many or a size class.

>TRBJ2-4|TRBV24-1|few|.
TGTGCCACCAGTGACCGTATCGGAGTGGGTCAGTACTTC
CATSDRIGVGQYF
>TRBJ2-1|TRBV5-1|many|TRBD2
TGCGCCAGCAGCCCACCTAGCGGCCGTGAGCAGTTCTTC
CASSPPSGREQFF
>TRBJ2-5|TRBV20-1|.|.
TGCAGTGCTAGAGATCTCCTGAACACAAGATGGGCCCAGGGGGGCGATCCAGAGTACTTC
CSARDLLNTRWAQGGDPEYF
>TRBJ2-5|TRBV5-1|few|TRBD2
TGCGCCAGCAGCTTCGGTAGCGGGAGACGAGAGACCCAGTACTTC
CASSFGSGRRETQYF
>TRBJ2-1|TRBV29-1|.|TRBD1
TGCAGCGGCCGGGACAGGGCTTACAATGAGCAGTTCTTC
CSGRDRAYNEQFF
>TRBJ1-2|TRBV7-9|.|TRBD1
TGTGCCAGCAGCTTATATCCGGCAGGGGGCGCGAAAGGCTACACCTTC
CASSLYPAGGAKGYTF
>TRBJ2-5|TRBV6-5|.|.
TGTGCCAGCAGTTACCCAGGGGGAGGGACCCAGTACTTC
CASSYPGGGTQYF
>TRBJ2-2|TRBV2|.|.
TGTGCCAGCAGTGAATCCAACAAGAACACCGGGGAGCTGTTTTTT
CASSESNKNTGELFF
>TRBJ2-2|TRBV6-1|.|.
TGTGCCAGCAGTGTTCGGTTGAGCTCAATCGGGGAGCTGTTTTTT
CASSVRLSSIGELFF
>TRBJ1-2|TRBV25-1|.|.
TGTGCCAGCAGTGATAACAGCCCCTATGGCTACACCTTC
CASSDNSPYGYTF
>TRBJ1-6|TRBV12-3/TRBV12-4|many|.
TGTGCCAGCAGTCCCCGGTGGAACCTTTCACCCCTCCACTTT
CASSPRWNLSPLHF
>TRBJ1-2|TRBV7-2|.|.
TGTGCCAGCAGCCCCACTTCGGATGTCTATGGCTACACCTTC
CASSPTSDVYGYTF
>TRBJ2-2|TRBV12-3/TRBV12-4|few|TRBD1
TGTGCCAGCAGTTCCCGGACAGGGGGGTCCACCGGGGAGCTGTTTTTT
CASSSRTGGSTGELFF
>TRBJ1-2|TRBV12-3/TRBV12-4|.|.
TGTGCCAGCAGTTTAACGACAGCTAACTATGGCTACACCTTC
CASSLTTANYGYTF
>TRBJ2-7|TRBV3-1|.|TRBD2
TGTGCCAGCAGCCCCCTAGGACTAGAATACTACGAGCAGTACTTC
CASSPLGLEYYEQYF
>TRBJ1-1|TRBV11-3|few|.
TGTGCCAGTCTGTCGGTCGGGGGCACTGAAGCTTTCTTT
CASLSVGGTEAFF
>TRBJ2-6|TRBV19|.|.
TGTGCCAGTAGTCCTAGGGCCTCGACTGGGGCCAACGTCCTGACTTTC
CASSPRASTGANVLTF
>TRBJ2-3|TRBV9|.|.
TGTGCCAGCAGCGGGGGGCGCGAAGGATTAGATACGCAGTATTTT
CASSGGREGLDTQYF
>TRBJ1-1|TRBV6-2/TRBV6-3|.|.
TGTGCCAGCAGTTACAGTACTGATTGGGATCTGAACACTGAAGCTTTCTTT
CASSYSTDWDLNTEAFF
>TRBJ2-5|TRBV18|.|.
TGTGCCTGCCAGTCGTCTCTAGCGGAGACCCAGTACTTC
CACQSSLAETQYF
>TRBJ2-2|TRBV7-8|.|TRBD1
TGTGCCAGCAGGCGGGACAGGGGGATCGGGGAGCTGTTTTTT
CASRRDRGIGELFF
>TRBJ1-6|TRBV4-1|.|.
TGCGCCAGCAGCCATTTGCGGGATTCACCCCTCCACTTT
CASSHLRDSPLHF
>TRBJ2-1|TRBV18|few|.
TGTGCCAGCTCACCCCGGGACGGCGACTCCGTTGAGCAGTTCTTC
CASSPRDGDSVEQFF
>TRBJ2-3|TRBV2|many|.
TGTGCCAGCACCCTCAGGGGGAGTCCGGGGGCAGATACGCAGTATTTT
CASTLRGSPGADTQYF
>TRBJ2-1|TRBV5-1|many|.
TGCGCCAGCAGCCTGCAGAGTAGCTCCTACAATGAGCAGTTCTTC
CASSLQSSSYNEQFF
>TRBJ1-1|TRBV7-2|.|TRBD1
TGTGCCAGCAGCCCGACAGGGCCAATGAACACTGAAGCTTTCTTT
CASSPTGPMNTEAFF
>TRBJ1-4|TRBV7-2|.|.
TGTGCCAGCAGCCAGACGGATCCAGGAAAACTGTTTTTT
CASSQTDPGKLFF
>TRBJ2-3|TRBV4-1|.|TRBD2
TGCGCCAGCAGCCAGAGGACTAGCGGGGGGGTTAGCACAGATACGCAGTATTTT
CASSQRTSGGVSTDTQYF
>TRBJ2-3|TRBV20-1|.|.
TGCAGTGCTAGAGATGGTGTGGGGGCAGATACGCAGTATTTT
CSARDGVGADTQYF
>TRBJ1-2|TRBV28|.|TRBD1
TGTGCCAGCAGTTCGCCAAGCTCGGGACAGGGCAACTATGGCTACACCTTC
CASSSPSSGQGNYGYTF
>TRBJ2-1|TRBV2|many|TRBD1
TGTGCCAGCAGTGGGACAGGGGGCTCCTACAATGAGCAGTTCTTC
CASSGTGGSYNEQFF
>TRBJ2-1|TRBV5-1|.|TRBD2
TGCGCCAGCAGCACCCCAGCCTCCAGACTAGCGGGGGGGATCAGCTCTTCCTACAATGAGCAGTTCTTC
CASSTPASRLAGGISSSYNEQFF
>TRBJ2-3|TRBV6-2/TRBV6-3|.|.
TGTGCCAGCAGGCGGACCTTTTCAGATACGCAGTATTTT
CASRRTFSDTQYF
>TRBJ2-2|TRBV7-2|.|.
TGTGCCAGCAGCTTAGAATACAAAAACACCGGGGAGCTGTTTTTT
CASSLEYKNTGELFF
>TRBJ1-1|TRBV5-1|few|.
TGCGCCAGCAGCCCCACTTCCGGCGGGACTGAAGCTTTCTTT
CASSPTSGGTEAFF
>TRBJ2-7|TRBV11-2|few|.
TGTGCCAGCACCTTCACAGGATACGAGCAGTACTTC
CASTFTGYEQYF
>TRBJ1-4|TRBV2|few|.
TGTGCCAGCACGGGCGGTATCGTCTATGAAAAACTGTTTTTT
CASTGGIVYEKLFF
>TRBJ2-7|TRBV20-1|.|.
TGCAGTGCGAGCCCTCCCGGCGGGAAGTACTACGAGCAGTACTTC
CSASPPGGKYYEQYF
>TRBJ2-7|TRBV20-1|few|TRBD2
TGCAGTGCTGCCGGACTAGTCACCTACGAGCAGTACTTC
CSAAGLVTYEQYF
>TRBJ2-1|TRBV20-1|few|TRBD2
TGCAGTGCTCGTAGCGGGGGGGCTCGGTGGAGTGAGCAGTTCTTC
CSARSGGARWSEQFF
>TRBJ2-3|TRBV5-1|.|.
TGCGCCAGCAGCTTGTACGAATCCGCGCAGTATTTT
CASSLYESAQYF
>TRBJ1-5|TRBV12-3/TRBV12-4|many|.
TGTGCCAGCAGTTTAGGACCGCATAGCAATCAGCCCCAGCATTTT
CASSLGPHSNQPQHF
>TRBJ1-5|TRBV12-3/TRBV12-4|many|.
TGTGCCAGCAGCCTTGCCGGGGGGCCCCAGCATTTT
CASSLAGGPQHF
>TRBJ1-6|TRBV20-1|.|.
TGCAGTGTTCTGGCTCGGAATTCACCCCTCCACTTT
CSVLARNSPLHF
>TRBJ2-7|TRBV2|.|TRBD1
TGTGCCAGCAGACAGGGGCCAACCTCCTACGAGCAGTACTTC
CASRQGPTSYEQYF
>TRBJ2-1|TRBV7-2|many|.
TGTGCCAGCAGCTTAGCGGGAACTTTCAATGAGCAGTTCTTC
CASSLAGTFNEQFF
>TRBJ2-3|TRBV4-3|few|TRBD2
TGCGCCAGCAGCCAAGGAACTCGTATGGCGGGAGGGCCTGCAGATACGCAGTATTTT
CASSQGTRMAGGPADTQYF
>TRBJ2-7|TRBV27|.|TRBD2
TGTGCCAGCAGTTTTAGCGGGAGGTCTTTCTACGAGCAGTACTTC
CASSFSGRSFYEQYF
>TRBJ2-7|TRBV5-1|few|.
TGCGCCAGCAGCTTGGCCGCAGGGGTAATGTACGAGCAGTACTTC
CASSLAAGVMYEQYF
>TRBJ2-1|TRBV12-3/TRBV12-4|.|.
TGTGCCAGCAGTTTACTGGACACCCCTTTCGCAGAGCAGTTCTTC
CASSLLDTPFAEQFF
>TRBJ2-1|TRBV2|many|.
TGTGCCAGAGGAAAGGGGGCGGGAGTACTCGACAATGAGCAGTTCTTC
CARGKGAGVLDNEQFF
>TRBJ1-1|TRBV11-2|.|.
TGTGCCAGCAGCTTAGCCGTCGGGGCAGCCAATGAAGCTTTCTTT
CASSLAVGAANEAFF
>TRBJ2-1|TRBV29-1|few|.
TGCAGCGGAGAGAGAGACAGACATGAGCAGTTCTTC
CSGERDRHEQFF
>TRBJ2-7|TRBV30|.|.
TGTGCCTGGACGGGGCAGGGAACAACCTACGAGCAGTACTTC
CAWTGQGTTYEQYF
>TRBJ2-5|TRBV9|few|.
TGTGCCAGCATCAGGGGCCCGCGGACCCAGTACTTC
CASIRGPRTQYF
>TRBJ2-3|TRBV6-1|few|TRBD2
TGTGCCAGCAGTGGAGTAGCGGGGGCCCAATTCACAGATACGCAGTATTTT
CASSGVAGAQFTDTQYF
>TRBJ2-1|TRBV5-1|.|TRBD2
TGCGCCAGCAGCCTGGGTGATAGCGGGTCGAGCTCCTACAATGAGCAGTTCTTC
CASSLGDSGSSSYNEQFF
>TRBJ2-3|TRBV9|.|TRBD1
TGTGCCAGCAGCACGAAGACAGGGGGCGCGATGAATACGCAGTATTTT
CASSTKTGGAMNTQYF
>TRBJ1-1|TRBV2|.|TRBD1
TGTGCCAGCACGGACAGGGGGCCTGAAGCTTTCTTT
CASTDRGPEAFF